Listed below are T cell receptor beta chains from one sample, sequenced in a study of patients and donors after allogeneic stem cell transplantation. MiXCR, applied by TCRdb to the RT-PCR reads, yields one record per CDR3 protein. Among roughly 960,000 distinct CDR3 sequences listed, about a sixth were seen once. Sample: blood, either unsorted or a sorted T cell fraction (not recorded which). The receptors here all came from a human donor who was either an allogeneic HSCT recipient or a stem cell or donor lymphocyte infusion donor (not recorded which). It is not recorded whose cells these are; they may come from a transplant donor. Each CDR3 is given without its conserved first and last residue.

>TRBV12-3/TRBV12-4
ASSLGNRQGKLF
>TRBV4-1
ASSQGTSGFPYEQY
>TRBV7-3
ASSPSGTYSSYNEQF
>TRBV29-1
SAWDRDNYGYT
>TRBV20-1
SAKDGSSYNSPLH
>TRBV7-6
ASSLGPAASGNTIY
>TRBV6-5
ASSYSAGGSAEAF
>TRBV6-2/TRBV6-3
ASSYSRTGEQY
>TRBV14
ASSPSVLAGVDHEQY
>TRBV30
AWSQELGELF
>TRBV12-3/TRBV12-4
ASSLRQSNEQF
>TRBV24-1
ATSDPQTSGAQETQY
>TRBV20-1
SAYNRGRTDTQY
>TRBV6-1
ASSRQTGLAGGHYNEQF
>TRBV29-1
SVARGNEQF
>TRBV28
ASSYREQYYEQY
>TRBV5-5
ASRRGDPVSEQF
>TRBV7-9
ASRAAKRGYGYT
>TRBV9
ASSSEEGAFGTEAF
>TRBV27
ASSLSGGFTDTQY
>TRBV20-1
SAALIGRQYEQY
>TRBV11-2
ASSLGPEGGQETQY
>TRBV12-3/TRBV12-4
ASSLGGGQGITEAF
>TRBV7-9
ASSLVGTSGTSYEQY
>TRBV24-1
ATSESRGASYEQY
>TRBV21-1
ASSKAGGAGANVLT
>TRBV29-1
SVATGGNTEAF
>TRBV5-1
ASSWDRAKTQY
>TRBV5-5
ASSLSYPSGAQETQY
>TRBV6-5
ASSYSATSEQF
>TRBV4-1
ASSQDGGASKNIQY
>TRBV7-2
ASSRRSTWSYNEQF
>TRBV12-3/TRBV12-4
ASSARQTLNSPLH
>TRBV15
ATSREAGALYEQY
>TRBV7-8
ASGSTGTGGSREQY
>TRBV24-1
ATSVQTSGFSDTGELF
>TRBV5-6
ASSFGTMQNIQY
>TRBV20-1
SASFVTEAF
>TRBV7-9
ASTLRPGTTGELF
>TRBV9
ASSVEGENTEAF
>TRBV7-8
ASSWRTSGRGRELF
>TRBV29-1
SVDPTGRETQY
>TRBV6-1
ASSEVGLAANTGELF
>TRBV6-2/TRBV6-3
ASRLMGGSYTEAF
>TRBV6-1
ASSAPVGGRETQY
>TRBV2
ASRQTLTGFHEQY
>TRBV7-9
ASSGALAGVGELF
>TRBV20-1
SADLSGGAKYEQY
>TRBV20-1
SARAEDRGDDEQY
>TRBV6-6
ASSTAQNTEAF
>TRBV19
ASSSDGRARNEQF
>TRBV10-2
ASKVRAAQETQY
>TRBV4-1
ASSQDIGSEQF
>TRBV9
ASSATSGGAGTQY
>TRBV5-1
ASSRVSSGNTIY
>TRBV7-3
ASSLIGAGLVVTQY